This T cell receptor beta chain is drawn from a study of T cell responses to AZD1222 COVID-19 vaccine. Study findings and constraints: The peak T cell response came first, and repertoires were sampled only after it. Regions 160-218 and 743-854 dominated among vaccine-associated CD4 TCRs spanning spike.

Second-dose groups at about 4 or about 12 weeks were pooled. The germline CDR1 and CDR2 sequences are LNHDA and SQIVND (reference sequence). J lost 10 bases, V lost 3 bases, and 8 bases had no gene match. The CDR3 is 15 amino acids. Worth noting for this clone: Its antigen is not identified.

Sequencing was performed with immunoSEQ multiplex PCR; in TCRdb, only in-frame clones are kept and a portion is missing. The sample lists 150,000 or so clones, about 90% occurring once. The V and J genes are TRBV19 and TRBJ1-6; 8 bases are a match to TRBD1. This TCR derives from an adult who received the AZD1222 COVID-19 vaccine. The sample here was peripheral blood, taken 28 days after the second AZD1222 dose. Written as DNA, the CDR3 is TGTGCCAGTAGTATCGGACAGGGTTATCGGTCACCCCTCCACTTT. This codes for CASSIGQGYRSPLHF.